These 23 T cell receptor beta chains share one sample of origin, sequenced in a study of blood T cell repertoires in COVID-19. Method: immunoSEQ multiplex PCR; TCRdb's copy keeps in-frame clones and lacks some. The sample has some 380,000 clones, over 65% seen once. Sequencing used peripheral blood. These receptors all come from a human donor with acute or convalescent COVID-19. The donor label of this sample is uncertain.

The rearrangement uses TRBV19 and TRBJ1-2, with a weak D call TRBD1 (5 bases). The V end lost 7 bases, the J end lost 4 bases, and 13 bases lay between the germline ends. Germline V lookup: CDR1 LNHDA, CDR2 SQIVND (reference sequence). CDR3 size: 13 residues. The chain's CDR3 is CASKLSGVYGYTF. CDR3 in DNA: TGTGCCAGTAAATTGTCGGGGGTCTATGGCTACACCTTC. Together with reference TRBV19 and TRBJ1-2, the CDR3 gives the full variable domain: DGGITQSPKYLFRKEGQNVTLSCEQNLNHDAMYWYRQDPGQGLRLIYYSQIVNDFQKGDIAEGYSVSREKKESFPLTVTSAQKNPTAFYLCASKLSGVYGYTFGSGTRLTVV.

The chain couples TRBV18 to TRBJ1-4, with 8 bases matching TRBD1. V lost 3 bases and J lost 11; bases outside the gene matches: 8. The CDR3 spans 14 residues. CDR1 is KGHSH, CDR2 LQKENI, per germline. DNA for the CDR3: TGTGCCAGCTCACCGGGGGACAGGTCCGACAAACTGTTTTTT. Residues: CASSPGDRSDKLFF.

Only a few counts were recorded for this clone. The genes are TRBV6-4 and TRBJ2-3, with 7 bases identical to TRBD2. The CDR3 sequence is 14 residues long. V trimming: 3 bases; J trimming: 7 bases; junction bases outside the gene matches: 7. CDR1 is MRHNA, CDR2 SNTAGT, per germline. CDR3 region: CASSDQGGANTQYF. The DNA of the CDR3 is TGTGCCAGCAGTGATCAGGGAGGGGCGAATACGCAGTATTTT.

The chain is built from TRBV18 and TRBJ2-5, with D maybe TRBD1 (6 bases). CDR3 size: 14 residues. Germline loops: CDR1 KGHSH, CDR2 LQKENI. V lost 3 bases to trimming and J lost 5 bases, with 13 bases between them. This chain's CDR3 is CASSPEQGRETQYF. As DNA, the CDR3 is TGTGCCAGCTCACCGGAACAGGGAAGGGAGACCCAGTACTTC.

Note on this clone: In the same sample, other DNA sequences code for this CDR3. The chain joins TRBV3-1 (or the pseudogene TRBV3-2) to TRBJ2-1, with TRBD2 matching 8 bases. Germline values: CDR1 LGHDT, CDR2 YNNKEL (reference sequence). The V and J ends lost 4 bases and 0 bases, in that order; junction bases with no gene match: 2. The CDR3 extends over 15 amino acids. The CDR3 DNA reads TGTGCCAGCAGCCGACGGGAGGGCTCCTACAATGAGCAGTTCTTC. This encodes CASSRREGSYNEQFF.

CDR3 nucleotides: TGTGCCAGCAGTGGTCCTGACAGGGTTTTGAGAAGAAGCTCTGGAAACACCATATATTTT. It translates to CASSGPDRVLRRSSGNTIYF. The chain links TRBV6-4 to TRBJ1-3; 7 positions match TRBD1. Trimming at V came to 4 bases and at J to 0 bases, leaving 18 bases not matched to a gene. The CDR3 has 20 residues. Germline loops: CDR1 MRHNA, CDR2 SNTAGT.

V and J are TRBV19 and TRBJ1-4; the D is unclear. The V and J ends lost 4 bases and 7 bases respectively, with 19 bases between them. The germline CDR1 and CDR2 sequences are LNHDA and SQIVND (reference sequence). CDR3 length equals 16 residues. The CDR3 is CASSTLPGISGEKLFF. Here the CDR3 DNA reads TGTGCCAGTAGTACCCTTCCGGGGATCTCGGGTGAAAAACTGTTTTTT.

The gene calls are TRBV29-1 and TRBJ1-6; unclear D gene. Germline CDR1 is SQVTM and CDR2 is ANQGSEA. This CDR3 spans 13 amino acids. V was cut by 4 bases and J by 1 base, with 5 bases left in between. In DNA form, the CDR3 reads TGCAGCGTTGGGGAGTCCTATAATTCACCCCTCCACTTT. Amino acid sequence: CSVGESYNSPLHF.

The CDR3 loop is CASSQTQGGTQYF. DNA for the CDR3: TGCGCCAGCAGCCAAACACAGGGCGGTACGCAGTATTTT. The chain carries TRBV4-1 and TRBJ2-3; a possible D gene is TRBD1 (6 bases). The V end was cut by 2 bases, the J end by 8 bases, with 11 bases between. Germline V gene sequence: CDR1 MGHRA, CDR2 YSYEKL. CDR3 length: 13 amino acids.

About this clone: This sample also contains other DNA sequences that code for the same CDR3. This chain joins TRBV5-1 and TRBJ1-2; maybe TRBD1 (5 bases). Germline loops: CDR1 SGHRS, CDR2 YFSETQ. V lost 0 bases, J lost 7 bases, and 10 bases lay in between. The CDR3 sequence is 13 residues long. CDR3 bases: TGCGCCAGCAGCTTGGTTCAGGGAGGTGGCTACACCTTC. Protein: CASSLVQGGGYTF. The full variable domain, in which reference TRBV5-1 and TRBJ1-2 provide the parts outside the CDR3, is KAGVTQTPRYLIKTRGQQVTLSCSPISGHRSVSWYQQTPGQGLQFLFEYFSETQRNKGNFPGRFSGRQFSNSRSEMNVSTLELGDSALYLCASSLVQGGGYTFGSGTRLTVV.

This clone was picked up one time. The chain couples TRBV20-1 to TRBJ1-1; D is ambiguous. The ends were cut back, 3 bases at V and 4 bases at J, with 9 bases in the middle. The CDR3 covers 12 residues. Per the germline V gene, CDR1 is DFQATT and CDR2 is SNEGSKA (reference sequence). Written as DNA, the CDR3 is TGCAGTGCTAGTCTAGTAGGCACTGAAGCTTTCTTT. Its translation is CSASLVGTEAFF.

There are many counts of this clone. The chain joins TRBV10-2 to TRBJ2-7, with 9 nucleotides matching TRBD2. This CDR3 is built from 15 residues. The germline V gene has CDR1 WSHSY and CDR2 SAAADI. The J segment lost 4 bases and the V segment lost 0 bases, leaving 4 bases of the junction unmatched. CDR3 loop: CASSESLAGGYEQYF. The CDR3 nucleotides read TGCGCCAGCAGTGAGTCGCTCGCGGGAGGGTACGAGCAGTACTTC.

The V and J genes are TRBV5-1 and TRBJ2-5; perhaps TRBD2 as D (6 bases). The CDR3 sequence is 17 residues long. In germline, CDR1 is SGHRS, CDR2 YFSETQ. Trimming pared 6 bases from V and 1 base from J, leaving 22 bases between. CDR3 DNA sequence: TGCGCCAGCACCTTTACCCGGCGGGGTAGCGCCCAAGAGACCCAGTACTTC. Translating it yields CASTFTRRGSAQETQYF.

Only one count was recorded for this clone. The rearrangement uses TRBV6-5 and TRBJ1-1; TRBD1 might be the D (5 bases). The CDR3 runs to 14 residues. Germline V CDR1 and CDR2: MNHEY, SVGAGI. V was shortened by 6 bases and J by 3 bases, with 14 bases between the two germline ends. The chain's CDR3 is CASSTSRGDTEAFF. The CDR3 nucleotides read TGTGCCAGCAGCACGAGCCGGGGGGACACTGAAGCTTTCTTT.

This clone was found a few times. The genes are TRBV11-2 and TRBJ1-2; D gene unclear. Germline lookup yields CDR1 SGHAT and CDR2 FQNNGV. V was clipped by 7 bases and J by 7 bases, with 16 bases between them. CDR3 length: 13 amino acids. The CDR3 nucleotides read TGTGCCAGCAATCTAATTGGTATCCGTGGCTACACCTTC. Protein: CASNLIGIRGYTF.

This rearrangement joins TRBV7-2 to TRBJ1-1, with D unresolved. This CDR3 region has 13 residues. V gave up 5 bases and J gave up 6 bases, with 13 bases separating them. Germline assignment: CDR1 SGHTA and CDR2 FQGNSA. CDR3 in amino acids: CASSSYPAAEAFF. In DNA form, the CDR3 reads TGTGCCAGCAGCAGTTACCCGGCGGCTGAAGCTTTCTTT.

In its sample, this clone was seen a few times. As DNA, the CDR3 is TGTGCCAGCAGCTTACTGGGGGCGCGGGACAATGAGCAGTTCTTC. Its translation: CASSLLGARDNEQFF. The gene calls are TRBV7-6 and TRBJ2-1, with D possibly matching TRBD1 (6 bases). Trimming left V 2 bases short and J 5 bases short, with 13 bases between. CDR3 length: 15 residues. Germline assignment: CDR1 SGHVS and CDR2 FNYEAQ.

The V gene is TRBV11-2, the J gene TRBJ1-1; weak D call: TRBD1 (5 bases). The CDR3 extends over 16 amino acids. Between the trimmed V and J ends, which lost 3 bases and 5 bases, there was a span of 19 bases. Germline V lookup: CDR1 SGHAT, CDR2 FQNNGV. The CDR3 is CASSFLGGVSNTEAFF. The DNA of the CDR3 is TGTGCCAGCAGCTTTTTGGGGGGGGTTTCAAATACTGAAGCTTTCTTT.

V and J are TRBV28 and TRBJ2-1, with 8 bases lining up with TRBD1. The germline gives CDR1 MDHEN, CDR2 SYDVKM. J lost 3 bases, V lost 5 bases, and 9 bases had no gene match. The CDR3 extends over 16 amino acids. The CDR3: CASSGTGTGFYNEQFF. As DNA, the CDR3 is TGTGCCAGCAGTGGGACCGGGACAGGCTTCTACAATGAGCAGTTCTTC.

The genes are TRBV10-2 and TRBJ1-5, with 7 bases matching TRBD1. Per germline, CDR1 WSHSY and CDR2 SAAADI. The CDR3 runs 13 residues. Trimming removed 4 bases from V and 6 bases from J; junction bases left unmatched: 3. CDR3 loop: CASSGQGGQPQHF. In nucleotides, the CDR3 is TGCGCCAGCAGTGGACAGGGTGGTCAGCCCCAGCATTTT.

Here the CDR3 reads CASSPPGLAGGREGSLEFF. The CDR3 nucleotides read TGTGCCAGCTCACCTCCTGGACTAGCGGGAGGTCGTGAGGGGTCTTTGGAGTTCTTC. The rearrangement links TRBV18 to TRBJ2-1; 14 positions match TRBD2. The length of the CDR3 is 19 residues. The V gene end was trimmed by 3 bases and the J gene end by 14 bases; junction bases not matched to a gene: 21. Germline V CDR1 and CDR2: KGHSH, LQKENI.

This chain uses TRBV10-2 with TRBJ1-5, with TRBD1 identical over 8 bases. In germline, CDR1 is WSHSY, CDR2 SAAADI. Losses at the gene ends were 5 bases for V and 3 bases for J; bases not matched to a gene: 3. The CDR3 is 14 residues long. The chain's CDR3 is CASSKTGDNQPQHF. For the CDR3, the DNA is TGCGCCAGCAGTAAGACAGGGGACAATCAGCCCCAGCATTTT.

The CDR3 reads CASSDGQGQETQYF. The CDR3 coding sequence is TGCGCCAGCAGTGACGGTCAGGGCCAAGAGACCCAGTACTTC. The V call is TRBV10-2, the J call TRBJ2-5; D possibly corresponds to TRBD1 (5 bases). The germline V gene encodes CDR1 WSHSY and CDR2 SAAADI. V was cut by 3 bases and J by 1 base, with 9 bases left in between. The CDR3 is 14 residues long.